These 24 T cell receptor beta chains originate from one sample sequenced in a study of siplizumab effects on memory and regulatory T cells. The data were produced by immunoSEQ multiplex PCR, yet TCRdb's version contains in-frame clones alone and is incomplete. The table has around 95,000 clones, about 95% seen once. The sample comprised non-Treg CD4+ T cells sorted from blood. These receptor sequences come from a human donor in good health.

This chain uses TRBV15 with TRBJ1-5; maybe TRBD1 (5 bases). CDR1 and CDR2 (germline): LNHNV, YYDKDF (reference sequence). This CDR3 spans 15 amino acids. The V end lost 1 base, the J end lost 3 bases, and 10 bases lay between the germline ends. The CDR3 nucleotides read TGTGCCACCAGCAGAGGAACAGGCTACAATCAGCCCCAGCATTTT. Amino acids: CATSRGTGYNQPQHF.

The V call is TRBV6-1, the J call TRBJ1-2; no definite D call. CDR3 length: 13 amino acids. The V end lost 4 bases, the J end lost 2 bases, and 8 bases lay between the germline ends. The germline V gene encodes CDR1 MNHNS and CDR2 SASEGT. CDR3 loop: CASSATVNYGYTF. The CDR3 coding sequence is TGTGCCAGCAGTGCAACAGTAAACTATGGCTACACCTTC.

The chain employs TRBV18 and TRBJ2-3; weak D call: TRBD2 (5 bases). The CDR3 is 14 residues long. Trimming cost V 2 bases and J 2 bases, with 8 bases left between them. Germline V CDR1 and CDR2: KGHSH, LQKENI. For the CDR3, the DNA is TGTGCCAGCTCACCAACGGGGAACACAGATACGCAGTATTTT. Translated: CASSPTGNTDTQYF. Combining the CDR3 with reference TRBV18 and TRBJ2-3 gives the whole variable domain NAGVMQNPRHLVRRRGQEARLRCSPMKGHSHVYWYRQLPEEGLKFMVYLQKENIIDESGMPKERFSAEFPKEGPSILRIQQVVRGDSAAYFCASSPTGNTDTQYFGPGTRLTVL.

The V gene is TRBV28, the J gene TRBJ1-1; D unresolved. From germline, CDR1 is MDHEN and CDR2 SYDVKM. The CDR3 length is 13 residues. The germline V and J ends were trimmed by 4 bases and 8 bases, with 14 bases remaining between them. The chain's CDR3 is CASSSSAKREAFF. DNA of the CDR3: TGTGCCAGCAGTTCATCGGCGAAGAGGGAAGCTTTCTTT. The complete variable domain, with remaining parts taken from reference TRBV28 and TRBJ1-1, reads DVKVTQSSRYLVKRTGEKVFLECVQDMDHENMFWYRQDPGLGLRLIYFSYDVKMKEKGDIPEGYSVSREKKERFSLILESASTNQTSMYLCASSSSAKREAFFGQGTRLTVV.

The V call is TRBV28, the J call TRBJ1-5; D might be TRBD1 (6 bases). The V gene lost 8 bases and the J gene lost 7 bases, with 15 bases spanning the gap. The germline gives CDR1 MDHEN, CDR2 SYDVKM. The CDR3 is 13 residues long. CDR3 amino acids: CASRQVIGQPQHF. CDR3 DNA: TGTGCCAGCCGACAGGTAATAGGCCAGCCCCAGCATTTT.

The chain uses TRBV15 and TRBJ2-5, with D hard to call. V was cut by 0 bases and J by 1 base, with 12 bases left in between. From germline, CDR1 is LNHNV and CDR2 YYDKDF (reference sequence). The CDR3 has 16 residues. The CDR3 region is CATSRDAEPAQETQYF. CDR3 bases: TGTGCCACCAGCAGAGACGCTGAACCGGCCCAAGAGACCCAGTACTTC. Filled out from reference TRBV15 and TRBJ2-5, the complete variable domain reads DAMVIQNPRYQVTQFGKPVTLSCSQTLNHNVMYWYQQKSSQAPKLLFHYYDKDFNNEADTPDNFQSRRPNTSFCFLDIRSPGLGDTAMYLCATSRDAEPAQETQYFGPGTRLLVL.

The chain uses TRBV6-5 and TRBJ2-7; D is undetermined. CDR1 MNHEY and CDR2 SVGAGI come from the germline V gene. The CDR3 loop spans 11 amino acids. Trimming stripped 8 bases from V and 4 bases from J, with 9 bases between. The chain's CDR3 is CASQQKYEQYF. CDR3 coding DNA: TGTGCCAGCCAACAGAAATACGAGCAGTACTTC.

As regards this clone: One junction end disagrees with the germline gene, perhaps due to a read error. This chain links TRBV7-7 with TRBJ2-5; the match to TRBD2 covers 9 bases. The CDR3 has 15 amino acids. Germline values: CDR1 SSHAT, CDR2 FNYEAQ (reference sequence). The CDR3 region has the DNA TGTGCTAGCAGCCCAACTAGCGGGCACCAAGAGACCCAGTACTTC. Protein: CASSPTSGHQETQYF.

Points on this clone: Other DNA sequences in this specimen translate into the identical CDR3. The chain combines TRBV20-1 with TRBJ2-3, with D unclear. V lost 3 bases, J lost 6 bases, and 4 bases lay in between. This CDR3 has 10 residues. The germline V gene has CDR1 DFQATT and CDR2 SNEGSKA (reference sequence). The CDR3: CSASSDTQYF. In DNA form, the CDR3 reads TGCAGTGCTAGTTCCGATACGCAGTATTTT.

The V gene is TRBV6-4, the J gene TRBJ1-5; 9 bases fit TRBD1. The CDR3 is 20 residues long. Losses at the gene ends were 0 bases for V and 0 bases for J; bases not matched to a gene: 12. Germline values: CDR1 MRHNA, CDR2 SNTAGT. DNA of the CDR3: TGTGCCAGCAGTGACTCGAGGGACAGGGCACCTTCATATAGCAATCAGCCCCAGCATTTT. This translates into CASSDSRDRAPSYSNQPQHF.

This chain connects TRBV7-2 to TRBJ2-4; TRBD1 agrees at 7 bases. J gave up 0 bases and V 1 base, and 3 bases lay outside the gene matches. The CDR3 contains 16 residues. Germline CDR1 and CDR2: SGHTA and FQGNSA. In DNA form, the CDR3 reads TGTGCCAGCAGCTTAGAAGGGGGCTTAGCCAAAAACATTCAGTACTTC. Protein product: CASSLEGGLAKNIQYF. Looking up the rest from reference TRBV7-2 and TRBJ2-4 gives the full variable domain: GAGVSQSPSNKVTEKGKDVELRCDPISGHTALYWYRQSLGQGLEFLIYFQGNSAPDKSGLPSDRFSAERTGGSVSTLTIQRTQQEDSAVYLCASSLEGGLAKNIQYFGAGTRLSVL.

The chain uses TRBV27 and TRBJ2-7, with 9 nucleotides matching TRBD2. The CDR3 spans 15 residues. After removal of 5 bases from V and 5 bases from J, the junction contained 10 bases not matched to a gene. Germline V gene sequence: CDR1 MNHEY, CDR2 SMNVEV (reference sequence). CDR3 protein: CASSTLAGVGDEQYF. CDR3 coding DNA: TGTGCCAGCAGTACGTTAGCGGGAGTCGGAGACGAGCAGTACTTC.

The chain combines TRBV29-1 with TRBJ1-1; tentatively, D is TRBD1 (6 bases). CDR1 is SQVTM and CDR2 is ANQGSEA in the germline V gene. V lost 6 bases and J 4 bases, leaving 15 bases between the germline ends. The CDR3 is 13 amino acids. The CDR3 DNA sequence: TGCAGCGTCTCGACAGGCCGTAGCACTGAAGCTTTCTTT. Amino acids: CSVSTGRSTEAFF.

The chain has TRBV21-1 and TRBJ2-3; the listed D gene, TRBD1, was not tested against the DNA. TRBV21-1 is noted as a pseudogene. CDR3 length: 15 amino acids. The chain's CDR3 is CASSKTETSENTQYF. In DNA form, the CDR3 reads TGTGCCAGCAGCAAGACAGAGACATCGGAGAATACGCAGTATTTT.

This clone came up once. The rearrangement links TRBV6-5 to TRBJ2-7; 9 bases line up with TRBD1. The junction had 9 bases not matched to a gene; V was cut back by 6 bases and J by 6 bases. Per germline, CDR1 MNHEY and CDR2 SVGAGI. The CDR3 has 14 residues. In nucleotides, the CDR3 is TGTGCCAGCAGGCCGGGACAGGGAAGGAGCGAGCAGTACTTC. Amino acid sequence: CASRPGQGRSEQYF.

The J gene is TRBJ1-2, the V gene TRBV11-2; 7 bases agree with TRBD1. V was pared by 1 base and J by 8 bases, with 13 bases of the junction left unmatched. The CDR3 length is 16 residues. The germline gives CDR1 SGHAT, CDR2 FQNNGV. The CDR3 protein is CASSLVTGNLAGGYTF. As DNA, the CDR3 is TGTGCCAGCAGCTTAGTGACAGGGAATCTTGCTGGCGGCTACACCTTC.

This rearrangement joins TRBV5-1 to TRBJ2-7; TRBD2 matches at 10 bases. CDR1 SGHRS and CDR2 YFSETQ come from the germline V gene. Losses at the gene ends were 4 bases for V and 3 bases for J; bases not matched to a gene: 1. The CDR3 length is 13 residues. CDR3 in DNA: TGCGCCAGCAGCGCTAGCGGGGGCTACGAGCAGTACTTC. As protein: CASSASGGYEQYF. The full variable domain, with the rest looked up from reference TRBV5-1 and TRBJ2-7, is KAGVTQTPRYLIKTRGQQVTLSCSPISGHRSVSWYQQTPGQGLQFLFEYFSETQRNKGNFPGRFSGRQFSNSRSEMNVSTLELGDSALYLCASSASGGYEQYFGPGTRLTVT.

The chain employs TRBV6-1 and TRBJ2-7, with TRBD1 matching 9 bases. The V gene's germline CDR1 is MNHNS and CDR2 SASEGT. The ends lost 8 bases at V and 2 bases at J; junction bases unmatched: 7. The CDR3 is 14 amino acids. This chain's CDR3 is CASQHTGGAYEQYF. The CDR3 nucleotides are TGTGCCAGCCAACATACAGGGGGCGCCTACGAGCAGTACTTC.

The rearrangement uses TRBV19 and TRBJ1-2; D is unresolved. Germline assignment: CDR1 LNHDA and CDR2 SQIVND (reference sequence). The V gene lost 6 bases and the J gene lost 2 bases, with 19 bases spanning the gap. CDR3 length equals 16 residues. The CDR3 region has the DNA TGTGCCAGTAGCGATACCTGGGTCAGCTACAACTATGGCTACACCTTC. Translated, it gives CASSDTWVSYNYGYTF.

The chain joins TRBV7-3 to TRBJ2-1; D remains unclear. The V gene lost 5 bases and the J gene lost 4 bases, with 18 bases spanning the gap. The CDR3 totals 16 residues. Germline V gene lookup returns CDR1 SGHTA and CDR2 FQGTGA. CDR3 protein: CASSPNAHPLYNEQFF. Here the CDR3 DNA reads TGTGCCAGCAGCCCCAATGCACACCCTTTATACAATGAGCAGTTCTTC.

The J gene is TRBJ2-1, the V gene TRBV21-1; TRBD2, as called in the table, went unchecked against the DNA. TRBV21-1 has pseudogene status. There are 16 residues in the CDR3. The CDR3 reads CASSLGCLGRHDEQFF. The CDR3 DNA reads as TGTGCCAGCAGCTTAGGATGTCTCGGGAGACACGATGAGCAGTTCTTC.

The chain recombines TRBV10-3 with TRBJ1-5, with D unresolved. This CDR3 spans 16 amino acids. V was cut by 3 bases and J by 2 bases, with 14 bases left in between. Germline CDR1 reads ENHRY; CDR2 reads SYGVKD. The CDR3 protein is CAISEGPPEGNQPQHF. The DNA of the CDR3 is TGTGCCATCAGTGAAGGTCCACCTGAAGGCAATCAGCCCCAGCATTTT.

This rearrangement joins TRBV2 to TRBJ1-5; D not resolved. Deletions cut 8 bases from V and 0 bases from J, with 8 bases between. The CDR3 is 13 residues long. CDR1 and CDR2 from the germline V gene are SNHLY and FYNNEI. CDR3 protein: CASVADSNQPQHF. The CDR3 DNA sequence: TGTGCCAGCGTGGCGGATAGCAATCAGCCCCAGCATTTT.

This chain uses TRBV19 with TRBJ2-2, with 10 bases lining up with TRBD2. After removal of 10 bases from V and 6 bases from J, the junction contained 14 bases not matched to a gene. The CDR3 extends over 16 amino acids. Germline assignment: CDR1 LNHDA and CDR2 SQIVND (reference sequence). CDR3 DNA sequence: TGTGCCACCAAGACTGTACTAGCGGGAATCTCCGGGGAGCTGTTTTTT. Translating gives CATKTVLAGISGELFF.